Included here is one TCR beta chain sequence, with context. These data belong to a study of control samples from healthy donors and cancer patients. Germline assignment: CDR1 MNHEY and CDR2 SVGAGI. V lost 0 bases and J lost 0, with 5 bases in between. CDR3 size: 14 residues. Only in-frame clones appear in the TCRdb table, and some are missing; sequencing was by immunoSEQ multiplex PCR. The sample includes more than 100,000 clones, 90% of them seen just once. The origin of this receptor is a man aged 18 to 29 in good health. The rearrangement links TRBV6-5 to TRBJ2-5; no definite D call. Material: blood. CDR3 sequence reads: CASSYSINQETQYF. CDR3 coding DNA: TGTGCCAGCAGTTACTCGATCAACCAAGAGACCCAGTACTTC.